The rows below give T cell receptor beta chains drawn from one sample of a study of blood T cell repertoires in COVID-19. Produced via immunoSEQ multiplex PCR; TCRdb's table is partial and in-frame only. The sample has a few hundred thousand clones, 70% to 90% seen once. The sequenced sample was PBMCs or T cells enriched from blood (not recorded which). The receptors originated from a young man who had recovered from COVID-19. The CDR3 runs from the conserved cysteine through the conserved F or W. A D gene is named only where the DNA matches it firmly. Size tells how often a clone was seen (once, few, many) or the class of an expanded clone, and some rows leave it out.

-	TRBV30	-	TRBJ1-2	TGTGCACTCCCCGCAGGGAACTATGGCTACACCTTC	CALPAGNYGYTF
-	TRBV19	TRBD1	TRBJ1-2	TGTGCCAGTACCGGGGACAGGGTTTATGGCTACACCTTC	CASTGDRVYGYTF
-	TRBV9	-	TRBJ2-7	TGTGCCAGCAGCGCGGCCTCGACAGGCGGATTCTACGAGCAGTACTTC	CASSAASTGGFYEQYF
-	TRBV4-1	TRBD1	TRBJ2-7	TGCGCCAGCAGCCAGGAGGACAGGATTCCCTACGAGCAGTACTTC	CASSQEDRIPYEQYF
-	TRBV9	-	TRBJ2-7	TGTGCCAGCAGCGTGGACTTTGGGGCCTACGAGCAGTACTTC	CASSVDFGAYEQYF
-	TRBV7-3	-	TRBJ2-6	TGTGCCAGCAGCTTAGGCAGCTCTGGGGCCAACGTCCTGACTTTC	CASSLGSSGANVLTF
-	TRBV30	TRBD1	TRBJ1-1	TGTGCCTGGAGTAAAGGACAGGGGAACACTGAAGCTTTCTTT	CAWSKGQGNTEAFF
-	TRBV19	-	TRBJ1-1	TGTGCCAGTAGTATAGGCTGGGGGCTTAGCACTGAAGCTTTCTTT	CASSIGWGLSTEAFF
-	TRBV5-4	TRBD1	TRBJ2-3	TGTGCCAGCATGTTGGGACAGGGGCAGCATACGCAGTATTTT	CASMLGQGQHTQYF
-	TRBV20-1	-	TRBJ1-3	TGCAGTGCTACTGAGAGGTCAGGAAACACCATATATTTT	CSATERSGNTIYF
-	TRBV12-3/TRBV12-4	-	TRBJ1-1	TGTGCCAGCACCGTTCGGGGGAACACTGAAGCTTTCTTT	CASTVRGNTEAFF
-	TRBV15	-	TRBJ1-5	TGTGCCACCAGCAGAGATCTGACAGCATATAGCAATCAGCCCCAGCATTTT	CATSRDLTAYSNQPQHF
-	TRBV29-1	-	TRBJ2-3	TGCAGCACCCGAGAGGGGGAAATAGATACGCAGTATTTT	CSTREGEIDTQYF
-	TRBV5-1	TRBD1	TRBJ2-5	TGCGCCAGCAGCCCCCTTGGGACAGAAGAGACCCAGTACTTC	CASSPLGTEETQYF
-	TRBV7-9	-	TRBJ2-7	TGTGCCAGCAGCCCATCTAGAGGGGGATCCGTCTACGAGCAGTACTTC	CASSPSRGGSVYEQYF
-	TRBV3-1/TRBV3-2	TRBD1	TRBJ1-2	TGTGCCAGCAGCCCGGGACAGTGGGGCGGCTACACCTTC	CASSPGQWGGYTF
-	TRBV7-8	TRBD1	TRBJ1-2	TGTGCCAGCAGCTTAGCGGGACAGGGAACCGGCTACACCTTC	CASSLAGQGTGYTF
-	TRBV2	TRBD1	TRBJ2-1	TGTGCCAGCACCGTTACGGCCGGGACAGGGGTCAATGAGCAGTTCTTC	CASTVTAGTGVNEQFF
-	TRBV6-5	TRBD1	TRBJ2-7	TGTGCCAGCAGTCCGGGGACAGGGGACCCCTACGAGCAGTACTTC	CASSPGTGDPYEQYF
-	TRBV19	-	TRBJ2-2	TGTGCCAGTAGCCGGGCCGGGGAGCTGTTTTTT	CASSRAGELFF
-	TRBV9	TRBD2	TRBJ2-1	TGTGCCAGCAGCGTCGGGAGCGGGGACTACAATGAGCAGTTCTTC	CASSVGSGDYNEQFF
-	TRBV2	-	TRBJ1-2	TGTGCCAGCAGCGAAGTACCGGGGGTCTATGGCTACACCTTC	CASSEVPGVYGYTF
-	TRBV5-4	TRBD1	TRBJ1-6	TGTGCCAGCAGCATAGGGACAGGGCTGGCCAATTCACCCCTCCACTTT	CASSIGTGLANSPLHF
-	TRBV27	TRBD1	TRBJ2-3	TGTGCCAGCAGTAGCCTCGGACAGGCAATAGATACGCAGTATTTT	CASSSLGQAIDTQYF
-	TRBV30	-	TRBJ1-5	TGTGCCTGGAGTGTACGAGGCAATCAGCCCCAGCATTTT	CAWSVRGNQPQHF
-	TRBV3-1/TRBV3-2	-	TRBJ1-3	TGTGCCAGCACTGAAGCACCTGGAAACACCATATATTTT	CASTEAPGNTIYF
once	TRBV10-3	-	TRBJ2-1	TGTGCCATCAGTGAGGTGGGGGCGGCCCGAAACAATGAGCAGTTCTTC	CAISEVGAARNNEQFF
-	TRBV6-5	TRBD1	TRBJ1-1	TGTGCCAGCAGCGATTACAGGGGCGAAGCTTTCTTT	CASSDYRGEAFF